This entry describes one T cell receptor (beta chain). A few counts support this clone. Its antigen is unknown. One base away there is no much larger clone; base qualities are not given. The data stem from a study of OX40 agonist ivuxolimab in advanced cancers. As for the study more broadly: The costimulatory receptor OX40 (CD134) was targeted by ivuxolimab, a fully human IgG2 agonistic monoclonal antibody. Prior anti-PD-1, anti-PD-L1 or anti-CTLA-4 therapy was permitted, and 40% of dose-escalation patients had received checkpoint inhibitors. Of the approximately 50 dose-escalation patients, hepatocellular carcinoma was present in about 20, melanoma in approximately 15, renal cell carcinoma in 9 and head and neck cancer in 9. Intravenous ivuxolimab was administered to patients every 2 weeks at six dose levels: 0.01, 0.1, 0.3, 1.5, 3 and 10 mg/kg. The monotherapy dose-escalation portion (N of about 50 patients) of the phase I ivuxolimab trial is reported in the paper. In the dose-escalation cohort, 70% to 90% of patients were male, and the mean age was 60 years with a range of about 23 to 79. Partial responses occurred in three dose-escalation patients, of whom one had hepatocellular carcinoma and two had cutaneous melanoma. Peripheral TCRbeta sequencing aimed to test whether ivuxolimab altered TCR sequence diversity and caused clonal T-cell expansion. What the work shows at the level of the full study, not this receptor alone: The antigen specificity of the peripheral T cells that underwent clonal expansion was not determined. At doses of 0.1 to 3.0 mg/kg, clonal expansion of both CD4+ and CD8+ blood T cells was observed from baseline to week 6. In the 0.1-3.0 mg/kg groups, partial responders had among the lowest normalized peripheral clonal expansion, particularly in CD8+ T cells. After ivuxolimab, expanded clones were on average more numerous among CD8+ T cells than among CD4+ T cells. Low levels of normalized T-cell clonal expansion were also shown by some nonresponding patients.

Patients with a history of autoimmune disease or receiving systemic immunosuppression were excluded from the trial. Peripheral blood for TCR sequencing was collected from all dose cohorts at baseline, on cycle 4 day 1, and on cycle 7 day 1. Samples came from an open-label, multicenter, first-in-human phase I dose-escalation trial of ivuxolimab. Adults with locally advanced or metastatic melanoma, renal cell, hepatocellular, or head and neck squamous cell carcinoma were enrolled in the trial. CD4+ and CD8+ T cells were sorted separately from peripheral blood before TCR sequencing. The V end gives up 0 bases and the J end 7 bases, leaving 2 bases in the junction not matched to a gene. Reading the germline V gene gives CDR1 SGHRS and CDR2 YFSETQ. Its CDR3 holds 13 amino acids, cysteine through phenylalanine. Here the CDR3 DNA is all that survives: 39 bases in frame from base 1. Genomic DNA was isolated from the sorted cells so that the TCRbeta CDR3 region could be sequenced. The immunoSEQ Assay was used to sequence the TCRbeta CDR3 regions. This is the immuneACCESS table as TCRdb keeps it, with only in-frame sequences that have V and J called. A part of the clones is gone; compared with another copy, unresolved V genes explain less than half, and the rest is unexplained. Counted in this sample were 35,000 to 50,000 clones; more than 75% of them appeared once. About 15% of the sample comes from the top ten.

This clonotype originated in an adult with an advanced solid tumor such as melanoma, head and neck, liver or kidney cancer. Here the sequenced sample was CD4+ or CD8+ T cells sorted from blood, taken in a trial of the OX40 agonist ivuxolimab. This sequence uses TRBV5-1 and TRBJ2-7; 9 central nucleotides agree with TRBD2. At the DNA level, the sequence is TGCGCCAGCAGCTTGGGGAGCGGGGGGGAGCAGTACTTC. This encodes CASSLGSGGEQYF.